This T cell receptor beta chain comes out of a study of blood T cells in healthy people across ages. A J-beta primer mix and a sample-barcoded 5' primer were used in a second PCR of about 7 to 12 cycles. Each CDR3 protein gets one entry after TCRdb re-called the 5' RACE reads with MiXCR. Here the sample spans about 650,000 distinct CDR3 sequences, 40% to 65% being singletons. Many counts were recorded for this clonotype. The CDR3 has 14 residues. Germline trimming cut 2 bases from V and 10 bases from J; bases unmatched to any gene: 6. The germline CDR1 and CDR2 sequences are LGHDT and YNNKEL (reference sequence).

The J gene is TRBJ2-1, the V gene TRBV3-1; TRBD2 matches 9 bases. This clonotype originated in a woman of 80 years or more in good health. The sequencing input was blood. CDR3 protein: CASSQLISGREQFF. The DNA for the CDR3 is TGTGCCAGCAGCCAACTCATAAGCGGGAGGGAGCAGTTCTTC.